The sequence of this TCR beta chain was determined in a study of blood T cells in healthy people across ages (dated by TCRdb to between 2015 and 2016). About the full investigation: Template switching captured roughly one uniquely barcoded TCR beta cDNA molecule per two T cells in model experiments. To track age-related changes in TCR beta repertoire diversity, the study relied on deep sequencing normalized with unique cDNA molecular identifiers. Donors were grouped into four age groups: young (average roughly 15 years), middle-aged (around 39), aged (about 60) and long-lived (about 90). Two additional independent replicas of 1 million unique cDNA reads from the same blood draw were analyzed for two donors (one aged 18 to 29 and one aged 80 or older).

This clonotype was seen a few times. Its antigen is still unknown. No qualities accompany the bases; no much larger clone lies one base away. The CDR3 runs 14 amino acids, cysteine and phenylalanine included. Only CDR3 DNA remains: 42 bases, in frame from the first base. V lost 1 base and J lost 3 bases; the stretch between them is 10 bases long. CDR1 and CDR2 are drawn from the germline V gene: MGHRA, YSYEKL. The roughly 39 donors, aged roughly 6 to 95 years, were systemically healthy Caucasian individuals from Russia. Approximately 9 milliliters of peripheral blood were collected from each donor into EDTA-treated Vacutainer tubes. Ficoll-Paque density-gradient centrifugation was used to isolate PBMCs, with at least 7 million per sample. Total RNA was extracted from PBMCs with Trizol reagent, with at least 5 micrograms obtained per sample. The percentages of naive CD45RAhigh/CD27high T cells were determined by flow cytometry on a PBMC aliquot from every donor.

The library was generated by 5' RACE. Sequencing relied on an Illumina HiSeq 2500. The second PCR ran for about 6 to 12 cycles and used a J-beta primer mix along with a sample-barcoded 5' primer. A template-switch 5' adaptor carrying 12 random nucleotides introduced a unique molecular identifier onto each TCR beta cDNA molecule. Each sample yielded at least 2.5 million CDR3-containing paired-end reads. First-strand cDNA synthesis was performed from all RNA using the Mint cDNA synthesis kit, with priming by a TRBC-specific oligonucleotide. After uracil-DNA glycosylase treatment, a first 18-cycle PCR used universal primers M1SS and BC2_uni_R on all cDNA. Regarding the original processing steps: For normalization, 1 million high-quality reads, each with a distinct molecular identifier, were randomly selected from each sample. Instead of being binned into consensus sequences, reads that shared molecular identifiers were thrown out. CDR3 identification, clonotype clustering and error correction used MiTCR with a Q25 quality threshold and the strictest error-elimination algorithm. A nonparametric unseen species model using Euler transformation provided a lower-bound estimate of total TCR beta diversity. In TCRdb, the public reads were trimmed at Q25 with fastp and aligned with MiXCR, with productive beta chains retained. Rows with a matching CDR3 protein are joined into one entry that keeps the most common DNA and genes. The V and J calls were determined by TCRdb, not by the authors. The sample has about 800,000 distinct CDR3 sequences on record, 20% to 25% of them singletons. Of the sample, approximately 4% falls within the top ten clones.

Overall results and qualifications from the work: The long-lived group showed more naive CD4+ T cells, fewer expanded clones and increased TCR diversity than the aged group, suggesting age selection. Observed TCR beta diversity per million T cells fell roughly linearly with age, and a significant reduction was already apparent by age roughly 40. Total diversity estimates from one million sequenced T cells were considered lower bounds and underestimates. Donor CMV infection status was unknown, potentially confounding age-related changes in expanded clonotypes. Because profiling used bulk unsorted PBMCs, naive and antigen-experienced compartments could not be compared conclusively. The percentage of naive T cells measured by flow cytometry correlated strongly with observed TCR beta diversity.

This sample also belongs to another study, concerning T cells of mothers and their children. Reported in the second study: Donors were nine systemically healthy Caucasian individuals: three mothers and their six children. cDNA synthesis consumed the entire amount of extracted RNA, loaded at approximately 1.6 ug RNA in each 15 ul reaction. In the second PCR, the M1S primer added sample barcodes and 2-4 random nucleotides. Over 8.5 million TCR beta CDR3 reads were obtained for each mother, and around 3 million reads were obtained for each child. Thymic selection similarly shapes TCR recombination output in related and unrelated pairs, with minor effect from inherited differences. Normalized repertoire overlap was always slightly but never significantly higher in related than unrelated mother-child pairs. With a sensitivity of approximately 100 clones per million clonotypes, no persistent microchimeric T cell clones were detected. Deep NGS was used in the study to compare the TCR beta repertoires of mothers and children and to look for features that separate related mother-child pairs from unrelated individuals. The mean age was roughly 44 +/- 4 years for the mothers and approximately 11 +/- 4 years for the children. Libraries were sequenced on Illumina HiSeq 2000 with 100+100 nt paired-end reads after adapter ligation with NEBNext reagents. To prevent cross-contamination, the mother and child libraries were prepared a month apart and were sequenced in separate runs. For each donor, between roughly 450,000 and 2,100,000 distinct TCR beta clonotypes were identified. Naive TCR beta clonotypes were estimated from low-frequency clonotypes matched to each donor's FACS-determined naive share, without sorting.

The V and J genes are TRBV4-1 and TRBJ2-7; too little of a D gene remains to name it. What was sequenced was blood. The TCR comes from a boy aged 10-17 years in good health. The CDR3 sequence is CASSQVGQSYEQYF. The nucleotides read TGCGCCAGCAGCCAAGTGGGTCAGAGCTACGAGCAGTACTTC.